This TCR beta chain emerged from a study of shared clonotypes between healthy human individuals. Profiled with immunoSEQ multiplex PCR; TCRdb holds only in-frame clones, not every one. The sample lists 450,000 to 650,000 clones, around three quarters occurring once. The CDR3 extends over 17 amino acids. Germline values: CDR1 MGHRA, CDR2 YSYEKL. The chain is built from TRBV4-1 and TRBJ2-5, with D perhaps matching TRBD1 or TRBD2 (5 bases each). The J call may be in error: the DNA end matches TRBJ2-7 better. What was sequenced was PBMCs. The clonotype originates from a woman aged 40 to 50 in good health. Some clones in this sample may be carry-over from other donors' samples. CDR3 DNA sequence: TGCGCCAGCAGCCAAGACACCGGGACCCAGTTTCCTTACGAGCAGTACTTC. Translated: CASSQDTGTQFPYEQYF.